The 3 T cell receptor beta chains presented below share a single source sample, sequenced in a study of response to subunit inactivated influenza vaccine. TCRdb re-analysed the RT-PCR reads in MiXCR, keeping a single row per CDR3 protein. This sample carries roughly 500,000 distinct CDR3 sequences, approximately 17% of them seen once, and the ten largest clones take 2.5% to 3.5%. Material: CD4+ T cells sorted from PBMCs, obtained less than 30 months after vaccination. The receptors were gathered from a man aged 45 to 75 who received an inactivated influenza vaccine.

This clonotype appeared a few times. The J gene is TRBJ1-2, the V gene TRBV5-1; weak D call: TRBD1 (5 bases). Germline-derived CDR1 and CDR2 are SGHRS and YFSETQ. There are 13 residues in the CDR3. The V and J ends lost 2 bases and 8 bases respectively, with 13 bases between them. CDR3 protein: CASSLGGDDGYTF. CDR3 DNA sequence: TGCGCCAGCAGCTTAGGAGGGGATGACGGCTACACCTTC.

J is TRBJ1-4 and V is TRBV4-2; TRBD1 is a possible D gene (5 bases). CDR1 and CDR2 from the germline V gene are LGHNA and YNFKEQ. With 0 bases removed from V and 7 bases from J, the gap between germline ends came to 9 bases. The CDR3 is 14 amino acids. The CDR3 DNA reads TGTGCCAGCAGCCAAGATTTGCAGGGTGAAAAACTGTTTTTT. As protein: CASSQDLQGEKLFF.

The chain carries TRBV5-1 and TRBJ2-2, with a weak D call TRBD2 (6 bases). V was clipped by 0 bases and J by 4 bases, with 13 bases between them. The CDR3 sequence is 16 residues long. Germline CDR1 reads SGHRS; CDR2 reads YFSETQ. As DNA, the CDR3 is TGCGCCAGCAGCTTGGGGCAGCGGGCGGTCACCGGGGAGCTGTTTTTT. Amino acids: CASSLGQRAVTGELFF.